This TCR beta chain was captured by sequencing in a study of T cells expressing NK-cell markers. CDR1 and CDR2 from the germline V gene are SQVTM and ANQGSEA. The CDR3 is 12 residues long. TCRdb reprocessed the 5' RACE reads and keeps a single row for each CDR3 protein, giving no DNA. Its table records approximately 420,000 distinct CDR3 sequences. The source is a woman between 50 and 59 years old in good health. Sample: blood T cells: a sorted CD56 or NKG2C T cell subset, CD4+ or CD8+ T cells, or bulk PBMC T cells (not recorded which). The rearrangement links TRBV29-1 to TRBJ1-3. CDR3 protein: CSVETQDKAIYF.